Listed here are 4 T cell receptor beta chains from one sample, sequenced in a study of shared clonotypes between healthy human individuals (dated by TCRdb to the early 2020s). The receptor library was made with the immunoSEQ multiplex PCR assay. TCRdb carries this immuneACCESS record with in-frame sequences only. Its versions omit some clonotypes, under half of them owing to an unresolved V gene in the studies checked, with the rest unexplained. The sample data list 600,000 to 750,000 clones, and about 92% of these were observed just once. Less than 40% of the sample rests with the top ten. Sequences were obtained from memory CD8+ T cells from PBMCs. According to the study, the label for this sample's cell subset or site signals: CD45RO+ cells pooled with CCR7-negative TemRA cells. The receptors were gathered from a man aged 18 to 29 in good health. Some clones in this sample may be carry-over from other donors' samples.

CDR3 sequence (DNA): TGCAGCGTCCCCAGGCAGGGGAGTGATGGCTACACCTTC. As protein: CSVPRQGSDGYTF. The chain has TRBV29-1 and TRBJ1-2; possible D gene TRBD1, 6 bases. Trimming left V 6 bases short and J 6 bases short, with 17 bases between. This CDR3 comprises 13 residues. Germline CDR1 is SQVTM and CDR2 is ANQGSEA.

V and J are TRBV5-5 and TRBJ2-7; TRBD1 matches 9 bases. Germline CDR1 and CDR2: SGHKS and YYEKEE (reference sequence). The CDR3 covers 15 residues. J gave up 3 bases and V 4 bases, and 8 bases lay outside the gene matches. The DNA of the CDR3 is TGTGCCAGCAGCGACCGGGACAGGGTCTTCTACGAGCAGTACTTC. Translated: CASSDRDRVFYEQYF.

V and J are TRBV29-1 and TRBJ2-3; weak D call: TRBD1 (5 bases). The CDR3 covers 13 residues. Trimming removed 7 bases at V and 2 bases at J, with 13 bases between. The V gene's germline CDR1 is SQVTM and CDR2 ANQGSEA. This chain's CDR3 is CSAEAGYTDTQYF. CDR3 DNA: TGCAGCGCCGAGGCAGGGTACACAGATACGCAGTATTTT.

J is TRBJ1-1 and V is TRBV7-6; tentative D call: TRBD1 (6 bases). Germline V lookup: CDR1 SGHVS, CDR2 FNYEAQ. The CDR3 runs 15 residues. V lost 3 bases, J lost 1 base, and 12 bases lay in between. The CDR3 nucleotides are TGTGCCAGCAGCTTTGGGGAGGGGGGGAACACTGAAGCTTTCTTT. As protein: CASSFGEGGNTEAFF.